The clone carrying this TCR beta chain was picked up a small number of times. No antigen is known for it. This sample was included in a study of blood T cells in healthy people across ages. With V trimmed by 1 base and J by 8 bases, 14 bases remained unmatched. Germline V gives CDR1 KGHSH, CDR2 LQKENI. The CDR3 covers 17 residues. Whole-study findings and limits: A greater number of naive CD4+ cells and higher diversity distinguished long-lived donors from aged donors. Any conclusive comparison of naive versus antigen-experienced cells was prevented by using unsorted PBMCs.

With a J-beta primer mix and a sample-barcoded 5' primer, a second PCR ran about 6 to 11 cycles. Every single cDNA molecule received a tag from a template-switch adaptor with 12 random nucleotides. TCRdb re-called the 5' RACE reads with MiXCR, one entry per CDR3 protein. The sample yields 550,000 to 800,000 distinct CDR3 sequences, more than 20% seen once. This TCR was recovered from a man in his sixties or seventies in good health. Sample: blood. This chain links TRBV18 with TRBJ2-1; 7 nucleotides align to TRBD2. For the CDR3, the DNA is TGTGCCAGCTCACCACAAGCTAGCGGCCTATTTCCCCATGAGCAGTTCTTC. It translates to CASSPQASGLFPHEQFF.